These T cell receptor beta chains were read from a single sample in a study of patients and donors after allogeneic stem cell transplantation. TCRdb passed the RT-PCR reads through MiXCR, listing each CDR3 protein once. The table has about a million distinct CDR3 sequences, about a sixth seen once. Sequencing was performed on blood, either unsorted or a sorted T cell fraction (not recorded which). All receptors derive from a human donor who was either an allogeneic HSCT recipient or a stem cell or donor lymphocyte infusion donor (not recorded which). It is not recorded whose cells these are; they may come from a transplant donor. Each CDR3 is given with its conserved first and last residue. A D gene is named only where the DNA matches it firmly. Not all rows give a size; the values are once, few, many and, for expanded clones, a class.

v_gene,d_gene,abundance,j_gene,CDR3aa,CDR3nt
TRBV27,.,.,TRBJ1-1,CASGRTLNTEAFF,TGTGCCAGCGGAAGGACTCTGAACACTGAAGCTTTCTTT
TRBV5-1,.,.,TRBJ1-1,CASSQTGHFEAFF,TGCGCCAGCAGCCAAACGGGACACTTTGAAGCTTTCTTT
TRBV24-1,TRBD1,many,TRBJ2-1,CATSDPDRGPNNEQFF,TGTGCCACCAGTGACCCTGACAGGGGGCCGAACAATGAGCAGTTCTTC
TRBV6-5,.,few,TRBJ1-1,CASSYWTGKNTEAFF,TGTGCCAGCAGTTACTGGACGGGGAAGAACACTGAAGCTTTCTTT
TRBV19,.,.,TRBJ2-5,CARRTAQETQYF,TGTGCCAGAAGGACTGCCCAAGAGACCCAGTACTTC
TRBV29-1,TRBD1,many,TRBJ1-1,CSAEGGWVTEAFF,TGCAGCGCAGAAGGGGGCTGGGTCACTGAAGCTTTCTTT
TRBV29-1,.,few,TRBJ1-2,CSVDRRVSGYTF,TGCAGCGTTGATCGCAGGGTTAGTGGCTACACCTTC
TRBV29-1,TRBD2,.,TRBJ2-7,CSVERSGSVEDEQYF,TGCAGCGTTGAACGTAGCGGGAGTGTTGAGGACGAGCAGTACTTC
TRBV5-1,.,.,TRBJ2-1,CASKAGDEQFF,TGCGCCAGCAAGGCCGGGGATGAGCAGTTCTTC
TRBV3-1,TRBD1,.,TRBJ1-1,CASSQDNRGNTEAFF,TGTGCCAGCAGCCAAGATAACAGGGGTAATACTGAAGCTTTCTTT
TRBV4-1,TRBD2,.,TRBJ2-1,CASSILLAGEREQFF,TGCGCCAGCAGCATCCTGTTAGCGGGTGAACGTGAGCAGTTCTTC
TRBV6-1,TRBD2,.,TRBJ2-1,CASRFRASGSIYNEQFF,TGTGCCAGCAGGTTCAGGGCTAGCGGGAGTATCTACAATGAGCAGTTCTTC
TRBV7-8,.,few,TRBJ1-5,CASSQEAINQPQHF,TGTGCCAGCAGCCAGGAGGCCATCAATCAGCCCCAGCATTTT
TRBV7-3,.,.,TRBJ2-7,CASSSRLAGLEEQYF,TGTGCCAGCAGCTCCCGATTAGCCGGGCTAGAAGAGCAGTACTTC
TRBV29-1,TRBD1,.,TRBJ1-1,CSVEGQGVEAFF,TGCAGCGTTGAGGGACAGGGAGTTGAAGCTTTCTTT
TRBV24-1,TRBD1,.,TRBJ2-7,CATSAGTGVYEQYF,TGTGCCACCAGTGCCGGGACAGGGGTCTACGAGCAGTACTTC
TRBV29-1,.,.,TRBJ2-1,CSVRGVSSYNEQFF,TGCAGCGTGAGGGGAGTCAGCTCCTACAATGAGCAGTTCTTC
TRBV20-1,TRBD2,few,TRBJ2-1,CSARDWRTSGTVQSSYNEQFF,TGCAGTGCTAGAGATTGGCGAACTAGCGGGACGGTTCAAAGCTCCTACAATGAGCAGTTCTTC
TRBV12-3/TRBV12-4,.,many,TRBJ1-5,CASSLGEGQPQHF,TGTGCCAGCAGTTTAGGGGAGGGCCAGCCCCAGCATTTT
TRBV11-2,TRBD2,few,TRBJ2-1,CASRLAIGSYNEQFF,TGTGCCAGCAGACTAGCGATAGGCTCCTACAATGAGCAGTTCTTC
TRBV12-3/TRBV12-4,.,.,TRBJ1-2,CASATGLNYGYTF,TGTGCCAGCGCCACAGGGCTTAACTATGGCTACACCTTC